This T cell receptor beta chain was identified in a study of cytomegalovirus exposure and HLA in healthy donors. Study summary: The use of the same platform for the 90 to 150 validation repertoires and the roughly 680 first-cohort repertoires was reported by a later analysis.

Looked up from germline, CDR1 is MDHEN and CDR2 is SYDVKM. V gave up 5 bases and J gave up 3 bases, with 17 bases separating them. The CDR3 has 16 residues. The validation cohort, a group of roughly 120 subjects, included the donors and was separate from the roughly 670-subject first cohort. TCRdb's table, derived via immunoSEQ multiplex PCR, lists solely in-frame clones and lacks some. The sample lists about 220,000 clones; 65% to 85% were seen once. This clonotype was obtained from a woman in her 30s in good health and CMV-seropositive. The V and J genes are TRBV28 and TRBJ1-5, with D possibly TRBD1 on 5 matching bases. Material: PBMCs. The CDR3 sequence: CASSVSGLVVNQPQHF. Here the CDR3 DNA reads TGTGCCAGCAGTGTATCAGGGTTGGTTGTCAATCAGCCCCAGCATTTT.